Detailed here is one T cell receptor beta chain. Its target is not known. This sample is drawn from a study of shared clonotypes between healthy human individuals. Overall study context: The donors, a couple of women and three men, were aged 18 to 49.

The CDR3 runs 18 residues. Germline V CDR1 and CDR2: LNHDA, SQIVND (reference sequence). Trimming took 5 bases from V and 6 from J; bases not matched to a gene: 10. Study-wide points: Some clonotypes were shared by all four sorted-subset donors, while others were not shared. The non-shared ones had lower generation probabilities than the shared ones.

Libraries were prepared by immunoSEQ multiplex PCR; TCRdb keeps only in-frame clonotypes and omits some of them. The sample lists about 1.1 million clones; roughly 74% were seen once. The rearrangement links TRBV19 to TRBJ2-2; TRBD2 matches at 15 bases. The origin of this receptor is a man between 18 and 29 years old in good health. Some clones in this sample may be carry-over from other donors' samples. The sequenced material came from memory CD4+ T cells from PBMCs. The subset here: CD45RA-negative fraction. The CDR3: CASSAGLAGGRFPGELFF. The CDR3, as DNA: TGTGCCAGTAGTGCGGGACTAGCGGGAGGCCGGTTTCCCGGGGAGCTGTTTTTT.